This T cell receptor beta chain derives from a study of T cells in Graves' hyperthyroidism and ophthalmopathy. Points on this clonotype: Its antigen is unknown.

CDR1 is MNHNS and CDR2 is SASEGT in the germline V gene. The CDR3 contains 15 residues. Trimming left V 0 bases short and J 3 bases short, with 12 bases between. Findings and limits, study-wide: Among thyroid clonotypes expanded above 0.001, most also appeared in blood. Model predictions of ophthalmopathy came a median approximately 6 months before onset.

Subjects aged 18 to 65 presented with newly diagnosed hyperthyroidism of less than 2 months' duration. It was less than 13 ml of fresh peripheral blood that supplied the PBMCs. It was RNA transcripts that yielded the amplified TCR beta CDR3 regions. HTBI primers were used for first-round RT-PCR of the TCR CDR3. Via MiXCR, TCRdb re-called the multiplex PCR reads, giving one row per CDR3 protein. The top ten clones hold about 30% of a sample with over 250,000 distinct CDR3 sequences, less than 30% of them seen once. This TCR derives from a man in his forties with Graves' hyperthyroidism that later progressed to Graves' ophthalmopathy. The rearrangement joins TRBV6-1 to TRBJ2-7; no clear D. Sequencing was performed on blood. DNA of the CDR3: TGTGCCAGCAGTGAAGCGCTTCTCGGAAGCTACGAGCAGTACTTC. As protein: CASSEALLGSYEQYF.